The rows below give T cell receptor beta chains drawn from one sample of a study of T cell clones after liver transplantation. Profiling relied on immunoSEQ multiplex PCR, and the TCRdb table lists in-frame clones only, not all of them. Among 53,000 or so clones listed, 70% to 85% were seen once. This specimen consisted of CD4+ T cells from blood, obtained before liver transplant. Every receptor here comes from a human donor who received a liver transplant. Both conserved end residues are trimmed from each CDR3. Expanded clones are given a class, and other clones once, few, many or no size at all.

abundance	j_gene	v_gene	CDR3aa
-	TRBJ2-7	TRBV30	AWSVLGWNEQY
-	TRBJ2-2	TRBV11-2	ASSLLVPNTGELF
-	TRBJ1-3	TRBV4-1	ASSLGVAGNTIY
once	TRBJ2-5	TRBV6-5	ASSSRRGGVIETQY
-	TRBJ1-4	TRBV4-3	ASSQDWRGAEKLF
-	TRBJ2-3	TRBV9	ASSVAGISTDTQY
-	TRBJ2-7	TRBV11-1	ASSSLSSGTPYEQY
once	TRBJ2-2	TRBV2	ASSEAATGELF
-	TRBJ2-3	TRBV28	ASSAPASTDTQY
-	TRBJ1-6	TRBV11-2	ASSERLPGTSPLH
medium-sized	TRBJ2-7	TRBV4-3	ASSQANSGRGDEQY
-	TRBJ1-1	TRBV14	ASSPQTGTEAF
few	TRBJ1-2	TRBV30	AWSVQRVSYT
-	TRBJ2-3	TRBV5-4	ASSQDRGLRTDTQY
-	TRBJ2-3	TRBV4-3	ASSQGPGERSTDTQY
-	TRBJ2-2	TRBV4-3	ASSQRGDNTGELF
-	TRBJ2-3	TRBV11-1	ASSSSGMSTDTQY
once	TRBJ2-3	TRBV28	ASSPGTLDTQY
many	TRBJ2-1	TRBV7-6	ASSRSSYNEQF
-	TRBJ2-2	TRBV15	ATSRDYNRGPNTGELF
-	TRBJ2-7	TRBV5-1	ASSLDREQY
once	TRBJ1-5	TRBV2	ASSERERGIQPQH
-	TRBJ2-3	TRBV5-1	ASSLGLAGARPDTQY
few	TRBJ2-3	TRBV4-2	ASSQEGLAHTDTQY
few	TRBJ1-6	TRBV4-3	ASSQDWGGETIFNSPLH
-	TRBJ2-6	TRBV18	ASSPDSTGANVLT
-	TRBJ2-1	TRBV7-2	ASRAIGTGAYNEQF
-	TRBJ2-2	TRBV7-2	ASSNSGKNTGELF
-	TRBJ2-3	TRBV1	TSSHMTCPPAPWFDTQY
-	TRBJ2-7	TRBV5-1	ASSLGDRVPEQY
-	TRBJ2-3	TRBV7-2	ASSFLRLDTQY
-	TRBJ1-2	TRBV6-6	ASTVSTTGNGYT
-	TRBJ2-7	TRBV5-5	ASSLAGESYEQY
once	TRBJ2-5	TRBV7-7	ASSLASAGGQETQY
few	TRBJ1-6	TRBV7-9	ASSYQGEYSPLH
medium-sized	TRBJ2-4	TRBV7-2	ASSLGFRDIQY
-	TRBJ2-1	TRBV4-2	ASSRVRGAHNEQF
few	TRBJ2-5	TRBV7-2	ASSEGASGSETQY
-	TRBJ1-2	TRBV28	ASSSGTGVYGYT
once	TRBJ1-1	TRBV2	ASHPSTEAF
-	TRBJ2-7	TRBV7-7	ASSPTGNYEQY
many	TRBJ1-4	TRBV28	ASRTGDTNEKLF
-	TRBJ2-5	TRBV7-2	ASSSGDPGAKTQY
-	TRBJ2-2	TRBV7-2	ASSFLGGNTGELF
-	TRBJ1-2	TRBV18	ASSPRVGYT
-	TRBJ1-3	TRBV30	AWNLDMGNTIY
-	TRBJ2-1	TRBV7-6	ASSLESGSYNEQF
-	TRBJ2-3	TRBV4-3	ASSQDRASGATDTQY
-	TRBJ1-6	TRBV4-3	ASSQGDLNSPLH
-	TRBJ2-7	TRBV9	ASSGSSGGYEQY